A selection of T cell receptor beta chains follows, all from one sample in a study of T-cell memory formation after mild COVID-19. MiXCR, applied by TCRdb to the 5' RACE reads, yields one record per CDR3 protein. Among roughly 110,000 distinct CDR3 sequences listed, about an eighth were seen once. Material for sequencing was PBMCs or a T cell subset sorted from them (not recorded which). Every receptor here comes from a man aged 18 to 29 who had mild COVID-19 (a few samples of this study predate the infection). Cell type and time point are not known. Each CDR3 is given with its conserved first and last residue.

TRBJ2-3 | TRBV19 | CASSTSSGGITDTQYF
TRBJ1-2 | TRBV7-2 | CASSPPTSYGYTF
TRBJ1-5 | TRBV19 | CASSIGEGQPYQPQHF
TRBJ1-1 | TRBV5-4 | CASSTRPGGTEAFF
TRBJ2-7 | TRBV7-9 | CASSPERDPYEQYF
TRBJ1-2 | TRBV6-5 | CASRRTEGGYTF
TRBJ2-7 | TRBV10-3 | CAISESEQDEQYF
TRBJ2-2 | TRBV27 | CATGGTGDTGELFF
TRBJ2-5 | TRBV28 | CASSRPGTGQETQYF
TRBJ2-7 | TRBV7-9 | CASNPGQHSYEQYF
TRBJ2-5 | TRBV28 | CASSPGTGGIVVQETQYF
TRBJ1-2 | TRBV12-3/TRBV12-4 | CASSLGSGQYYGYTF
TRBJ1-1 | TRBV15 | CATSRDRGTPEAFF
TRBJ2-1 | TRBV20-1 | CSARDGEDNEQFF
TRBJ2-6 | TRBV7-6 | CASSLFPGGVTGANVLTF
TRBJ2-5 | TRBV7-3 | CASSLIDGSGQETQYF
TRBJ2-3 | TRBV24-1 | CATSAGQLLTDTQYF
TRBJ2-5 | TRBV5-1 | CASSPMSLEKGGRGTQYF
TRBJ2-7 | TRBV6-1 | CASSEALFEQYF
TRBJ2-1 | TRBV10-3 | CAISEGKNTMVSYNEQFF
TRBJ2-2 | TRBV4-1 | CASSQVRDSTGELFF
TRBJ2-3 | TRBV3-2 | CASSQDPGPSTDTQYF
TRBJ1-1 | TRBV29-1 | CSVEDLGTGATRGTEAFF
TRBJ1-2 | TRBV6-2/TRBV6-3 | CASSYGDRVIDGYTF
TRBJ2-1 | TRBV4-2 | CASSQDGETGYNEQFF
TRBJ2-1 | TRBV5-1 | CASSLYLGTGAYNEQFF
TRBJ2-7 | TRBV9 | CASSGTGDTYEQYF
TRBJ1-4 | TRBV3-1 | CASTLSIGGFGQSLFF
TRBJ2-1 | TRBV29-1 | CSVDLSDNYNEQFF
TRBJ2-1 | TRBV9 | CASSVGSKSSYNEQFF
TRBJ1-5 | TRBV19 | CASSILDRGGQPQHF
TRBJ2-3 | TRBV4-3 | CASSQEASGTDTQYF
TRBJ2-7 | TRBV25-1 | CASKPGQGYEQYF
TRBJ2-1 | TRBV9 | CASSASQRVYEQFF
TRBJ2-1 | TRBV5-5 | CASSLDRGLGYNEQFF
TRBJ2-3 | TRBV5-1 | CASSTGLEGIKTQYF
TRBJ2-2 | TRBV20-1 | CSATGLAGFTGELFF
TRBJ2-5 | TRBV29-1 | CSVAGWRETQYF
TRBJ1-2 | TRBV27 | CASSLSAGGYYGYTF
TRBJ2-7 | TRBV12-3/TRBV12-4 | CASKDQGYEQYF
TRBJ2-7 | TRBV20-1 | CSASGDSGTNEQYF
TRBJ1-4 | TRBV30 | CAWNSATNEKLFF
TRBJ2-2 | TRBV20-1 | CSALRFSGGAYTGELFF
TRBJ1-5 | TRBV9 | CASSVAGGPDQPQHF
TRBJ2-3 | TRBV5-1 | CASRLAGGPDTQYF
TRBJ1-5 | TRBV4-1 | CASSQEIGSSNQPQHF
TRBJ1-1 | TRBV2 | CASQGQSLMNTEAFF
TRBJ1-2 | TRBV2 | CASRGTGGLLSNYGYTF
TRBJ2-1 | TRBV6-2/TRBV6-3 | CASSYTGSLDEQFF
TRBJ1-4 | TRBV28 | CAISLRQLATNEKLFF
TRBJ1-6 | TRBV4-3 | CASSQEVRANSPLHF
TRBJ2-1 | TRBV20-1 | CSARAEEGAYNEQFF
TRBJ2-1 | TRBV11-2 | CASSSGARTYNEQFF